The 18 T cell receptor beta chains below were found in one sample sequenced in a study of shared clonotypes between healthy human individuals. Measured with immunoSEQ multiplex PCR; TCRdb has only the in-frame clones, and not every one. Of approximately 2.5 million clones in the sample, approximately 94% are singletons; the top ten hold about 0.13%. Sequencing used naive CD4+ T cells sorted from blood. Subset in this sample: CD45RA+ positively selected. These TCRs come from a man between 18 and 29 years old in good health.

A note on this clone: The sample has other DNA sequences that encode this CDR3 too. The chain employs TRBV4-3 and TRBJ2-1; 13 bases fit TRBD2. This CDR3 is built from 15 residues. The trim removed 1 base at V and 6 bases at J, leaving 0 bases unmatched. From germline, CDR1 is LGHNA and CDR2 YSLEER. The CDR3 bases are TGCGCCAGCAGCCAAGGACTAGCGGGAGGCAATGAGCAGTTCTTC. It codes for CASSQGLAGGNEQFF.

This chain links TRBV13 with TRBJ1-1; D remains ambiguous. V was shortened by 1 base and J by 12 bases, with 12 bases between the two germline ends. Germline CDR1 and CDR2: PRHDT and FYEKMQ (reference sequence). This CDR3 is built from 12 residues. The CDR3 protein is CASSLATEPPFF. CDR3 coding DNA: TGTGCCAGCAGCTTAGCTACAGAGCCGCCTTTCTTT.

The CDR3 region has the DNA TGTGCCAGTAGTATCCATTCCCTTTGTAGTGAAAAACTGTTTTTT. It is translated as CASSIHSLCSEKLFF. The genes are TRBV19 and TRBJ1-4, with D uncertain. Trimming pared 3 bases from V and 7 bases from J, leaving 15 bases between. Per germline, CDR1 LNHDA and CDR2 SQIVND (reference sequence). CDR3 length: 15 residues.

Comments on this clone: Other nucleotide sequences in the sample specify the same CDR3. The J gene is TRBJ1-1, the V gene TRBV5-1, with no clear D. The germline V gene has CDR1 SGHRS and CDR2 YFSETQ. Deletions cut 1 base from V and 0 bases from J, with 10 bases between. The CDR3 runs 15 residues. The CDR3, as DNA: TGCGCCAGCAGCTTGTCGGCAGGCATGAACACTGAAGCTTTCTTT. This codes for CASSLSAGMNTEAFF.

V usage is TRBV28 and J usage is TRBJ1-1; a possible D gene is TRBD1 (6 bases). V lost 5 bases to trimming and J lost 1 base, with 14 bases between them. The length of the CDR3 is 15 residues. CDR1 is MDHEN and CDR2 is SYDVKM in the germline V gene. The chain's CDR3 is CASSPHTGSNTEAFF. In nucleotides, the CDR3 is TGTGCCAGCAGTCCGCACACAGGGTCGAACACTGAAGCTTTCTTT.

CDR3 nucleotide sequence: TGTGCCATCAGTGAAATGACGGCGGGGCGGCAAGAGACCCAGTACTTC. This sequence encodes CAISEMTAGRQETQYF. The chain has TRBV10-3 and TRBJ2-5; a possible D gene is TRBD2 (6 bases). The CDR3 extends over 16 amino acids. With 3 bases removed from V and 2 bases from J, the gap between germline ends came to 16 bases. CDR1 ENHRY and CDR2 SYGVKD come from the germline V gene.

This sequence joins TRBV9 and TRBJ2-3; 7 positions agree with TRBD1. The CDR3 runs to 15 residues. With 10 bases clipped from V and 0 bases from J, the junction kept 11 bases outside the gene matches. Germline V CDR1 and CDR2: SGDLS, YYNGEE. The CDR3 here is CALRFETGSTDTQYF. CDR3 bases: TGTGCCCTTCGGTTTGAGACAGGGAGCACAGATACGCAGTATTTT.

The rearrangement links TRBV25-1 to TRBJ1-1, with 7 bases matching TRBD1. Germline V gene sequence: CDR1 MGHDK, CDR2 SYGVNS. V lost 5 bases and J lost 1; bases outside the gene matches: 4. The CDR3 totals 14 residues. For the CDR3, the DNA is TGTGCCAGCAGTTGGGGACAGCCGAACACTGAAGCTTTCTTT. This encodes CASSWGQPNTEAFF.

V gene TRBV7-2 combines with J gene TRBJ2-5; TRBD2 matches 7 bases. The CDR3 extends over 15 amino acids. Germline-derived CDR1 and CDR2 are SGHTA and FQGNSA. V lost 2 bases and J lost 1; bases outside the gene matches: 4. The CDR3 loop reads CASSLSSGTQETQYF. The DNA of the CDR3 is TGTGCCAGCAGCTTATCTAGCGGAACCCAAGAGACCCAGTACTTC.

The rearrangement links TRBV10-1 to TRBJ2-2, with D maybe TRBD1 (5 bases). The CDR3 consists of 16 residues. Trimming took off 5 bases at V and 0 bases at J, with 13 bases between the two ends. The V gene's germline CDR1 is WNHNN and CDR2 SYGVQD (reference sequence). CDR3 amino acids: CASSRQRTANTGELFF. For the CDR3, the DNA is TGCGCCAGCAGTCGACAGCGTACCGCGAACACCGGGGAGCTGTTTTTT.

This chain uses TRBV2 with TRBJ2-3, with TRBD2 matching 8 bases. CDR1 and CDR2 from the germline V gene are SNHLY and FYNNEI. Germline trimming cut 7 bases from V and 1 base from J; bases unmatched to any gene: 7. The CDR3 has 15 amino acids. CDR3 coding DNA: TGTGCCAGCAAAGTTAGCGGGAAGGGCACAGATACGCAGTATTTT. It is translated as CASKVSGKGTDTQYF.

The chain uses TRBV14 and TRBJ2-7, with D unresolved. CDR3 length equals 13 residues. Germline loops: CDR1 SGHDN, CDR2 FVKESK. V was trimmed by 4 bases and J by 4 bases, leaving 11 bases between them. CDR3 protein: CASSRGLGYEQYF. The CDR3 coding sequence is TGTGCCAGCAGCCGGGGATTGGGGTACGAGCAGTACTTC.

V usage is TRBV11-3 and J usage is TRBJ2-1, with D unresolved. The germline gives CDR1 SGHNT, CDR2 YENEEA. CDR3 length: 15 amino acids. Trimming removed 1 base at V and 3 bases at J, with 10 bases between. The CDR3 DNA follows: TGTGCCAGCAGCTTAGCCCCCGCGTTCTACAATGAGCAGTTCTTC. This translates into CASSLAPAFYNEQFF.

This clone was recorded once. V is TRBV18 and J is TRBJ1-4; D is perhaps TRBD1 (5 bases). The CDR3 runs to 16 residues. The V and J ends lost 0 bases and 6 bases respectively, with 14 bases between them. Germline CDR1 reads KGHSH; CDR2 reads LQKENI. The CDR3 DNA is TGTGCCAGCTCACCACCACGGCAGGGCGCTTATGAAAAACTGTTTTTT. Protein sequence: CASSPPRQGAYEKLFF.

The rearrangement links TRBV25-1 to TRBJ1-4, with 8 bases fitting TRBD1. This CDR3 region has 17 residues. In germline, CDR1 is MGHDK, CDR2 SYGVNS. The trim removed 2 bases at V and 7 bases at J, leaving 12 bases unmatched. This CDR3 is CASSETRQGAGGEKLFF. The CDR3 coding sequence is TGTGCCAGCAGTGAAACGAGGCAGGGGGCTGGGGGTGAAAAACTGTTTTTT. The full variable domain, rest sourced from reference TRBV25-1 and TRBJ1-4, is EADIYQTPRYLVIGTGKKITLECSQTMGHDKMYWYQQDPGMELHLIHYSYGVNSTEKGDLSSESTVSRIRTEHFPLTLESARPSHTSQYLCASSETRQGAGGEKLFFGSGTQLSVL.

The chain has TRBV5-1 and TRBJ1-1; D is undetermined. V shed 3 bases and J shed 1 base, with 13 bases lying between them. Germline-derived CDR1 and CDR2 are SGHRS and YFSETQ. This CDR3 contains 15 residues. This CDR3 is CASSSYGRKNTEAFF. The CDR3 DNA reads as TGCGCCAGCAGCTCCTACGGGAGGAAGAACACTGAAGCTTTCTTT.

The V gene is TRBV5-6, the J gene TRBJ1-5; 7 positions agree with TRBD1. Germline CDR1 and CDR2: SGHDT and YYEEEE. The V segment lost 4 bases and the J segment 4 bases; nucleotides outside the gene matches: 11. CDR3 size: 16 residues. The CDR3 DNA reads as TGTGCCAGCAGCGCATCCCGGGACAGCGATAATCAGCCCCAGCATTTT. The encoded protein is CASSASRDSDNQPQHF.

This chain connects TRBV6-1 to TRBJ1-3, with D maybe TRBD1 (6 bases). Per the germline V gene, CDR1 is MNHNS and CDR2 is SASEGT. V was clipped by 10 bases and J by 6 bases, with 19 bases between them. The CDR3 is 14 residues long. The CDR3 here is CATGGGIMENTIYF. Here the CDR3 DNA reads TGTGCCACCGGAGGGGGGATAATGGAAAACACCATATATTTT.